What follows describes a single T cell receptor (beta chain). Its antigen is currently unknown. Trimming shortened V by 0 bases and J by 4 bases, and 10 bases separated the two germline ends. Looked up from germline, CDR1 is LGHNA and CDR2 is YSLEER. This CDR3 is built from 15 residues. This entry comes from a study of Ad26.COV2.S vaccination and SARS-CoV-2 variants. Study background: Within the COV1001 Ad26.COV2.S trial arm, the donor was enrolled. Recipients of Ad26.COV2.S got it intramuscularly, once or twice 56 days apart.

Study-wide points: Higher spike-specific TCR breadth was found in vaccine recipients than in placebo recipients.

Treatment defined: roughly 18 received Ad26.COV2.S at low or high dose, single or two shots; five or six received placebo; per-sample allocation not given. Sampling was performed 63 days after the first vaccine or placebo injection. At a Boston site, the person donating was an adult of 18-55 years. The data were produced by immunoSEQ multiplex PCR, yet TCRdb's version contains in-frame clones alone and is incomplete. This table has some 520,000 clones, roughly nine tenths appearing once. The sequence was collected from a person aged 18-65 years who received the Ad26.COV2.S COVID-19 vaccine or a placebo. The starting material was peripheral blood, obtained in a trial of Ad26.COV2.S vaccine versus placebo. V gene TRBV4-3 combines with J gene TRBJ2-1; TRBD1 or TRBD2 may be the D gene (5 bases each). The CDR3 nucleotides are TGCGCCAGCAGCCAAGATCTGGGGGAGTACAATGAGCAGTTCTTC. Its translation: CASSQDLGEYNEQFF.